This T cell receptor beta chain was profiled in a study of human T cells and chemical hapten exposure. Across the whole study: Sensitization was performed using 2% DPC on a roughly 2 cm by roughly 2 cm upper inner arm skin site.

On this clonotype itself: The antigen remains unidentified.

MiXCR, run by TCRdb on the RACE reads, gives a single entry per CDR3 protein. In the table there are about 110,000 distinct CDR3 sequences, 10% to 15% of which are singletons. The time point: pre-sensitization, week 0. As for treatment: therapeutic diphenylcyclopropenone sensitization with weekly scalp DPC. The study enrolled 18 to 70-year-old alopecia patients suitable for DPC. Germline V lookup: CDR1 LGHDT, CDR2 YNNKEL (reference sequence). The ends lost 4 bases at V and 7 bases at J; junction bases unmatched: 9. This CDR3 is 15 amino acids long. Study-wide results and caveats: Alopecia was present in the donors, so their immune response may differ from healthy people's.

The receptor comes from a woman between 45 and 60 years old with alopecia areata. Some clones in this sample may be carry-over from other donors' samples. The sample was whole blood, taken in connection with sensitization to the hapten diphenylcyclopropenone (DPC). The J gene is TRBJ2-1, the V gene TRBV3-1; 8 nucleotides match TRBD2. The CDR3: CASSRLGGRYNEQFF. The DNA of the CDR3 is TGTGCCAGCAGCCGCCTGGGCGGGAGGTATAATGAGCAGTTCTTC.